This T cell receptor (beta chain) emerged from a study of blood T cells in healthy people across ages. Study-wide findings and caveats: There were more naive CD4+ cells and higher diversity in long-lived donors than in aged donors. Roughly linear declines in TCR beta diversity per million T cells occurred with age.

On this clonotype itself: Its specificity is not known. The germline gene is not matched at one end of the junction; a read error may be the cause.

A second 7 to 11 cycle PCR used barcoded and J-beta primers. TCRdb itself ran the 5' RACE reads through MiXCR, one entry per CDR3 protein. The sample lists some 890,000 distinct CDR3 sequences; 25% to 35% were seen once. Per germline, CDR1 DFQATT and CDR2 SNEGSKA (reference sequence). This CDR3 has 13 residues. The sample was also linked to a second study, of T cells of mothers and their children. In that study: In this cohort, donors were a few healthy Caucasian mothers plus their six children.

This TCR derives from a woman between 40 and 55 years old in good health. This chain uses TRBV20-1 with TRBJ2-7; the match to TRBD1 covers 7 bases. Sequences were obtained from blood. The CDR3 region is CSAPTGNSYGQYF. The CDR3 nucleotides are TGCAGTGCTCCGACAGGGAACTCCTACGGGCAGTACTTC.